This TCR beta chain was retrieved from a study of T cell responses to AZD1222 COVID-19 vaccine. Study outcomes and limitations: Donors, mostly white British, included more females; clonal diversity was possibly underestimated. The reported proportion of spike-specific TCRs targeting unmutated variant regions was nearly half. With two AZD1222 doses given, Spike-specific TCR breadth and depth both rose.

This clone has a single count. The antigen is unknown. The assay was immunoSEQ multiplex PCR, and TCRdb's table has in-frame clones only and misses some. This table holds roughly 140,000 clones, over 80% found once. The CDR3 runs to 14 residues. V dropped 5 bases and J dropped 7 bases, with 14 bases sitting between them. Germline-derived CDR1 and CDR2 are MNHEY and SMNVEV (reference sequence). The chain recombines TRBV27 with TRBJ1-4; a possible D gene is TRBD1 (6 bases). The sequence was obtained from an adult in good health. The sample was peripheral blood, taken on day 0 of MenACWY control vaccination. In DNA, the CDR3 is TGTGCCAGCAGTCGAGGACCCAGGGGTGAAAAACTGTTTTTT. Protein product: CASSRGPRGEKLFF. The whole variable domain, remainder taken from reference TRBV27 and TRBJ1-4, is EAQVTQNPRYLITVTGKKLTVTCSQNMNHEYMSWYRQDPGLGLRQIYYSMNVEVTDKGDVPEGYKVSRKEKRNFPLILESPSPNQTSLYFCASSRGPRGEKLFFGSGTQLSVL.